A single sample is the source of the 10 T cell receptor beta chains below, sequenced in a study of CD8 T cells in ankylosing spondylitis. Overall study results and limits: About 8 highly homologous variants made up a TCR beta motif that seemed to typify ankylosing spondylitis blood.

In TCRdb, the 5' RACE reads were re-called with MiXCR into one record per CDR3 protein. The sample yields 350,000 or so distinct CDR3 sequences, around 7.6% seen once. Antigen specificity for these receptors is unknown. Sequenced sample: blood, either unsorted or a sorted T cell fraction (not recorded which). The receptor set was obtained from a male donor with ankylosing spondylitis.

The chain carries TRBV7-9 and TRBJ1-2, with 8 bases matching TRBD1. The CDR3 length is 14 residues. Germline V lookup: CDR1 SEHNR, CDR2 FQNEAQ (reference sequence). V shed 4 bases and J 3 bases; nucleotides not matched to a gene: 4. This CDR3 is CASSWTGSHYGYTF. CDR3 DNA sequence: TGTGCCAGCAGCTGGACAGGGAGCCACTATGGCTACACCTTC.

The chain couples TRBV7-3 to TRBJ2-2; TRBD2 matches at 7 bases. V trimming: 9 bases; J trimming: 0 bases; junction bases outside the gene matches: 1. In germline, CDR1 is SGHTA, CDR2 FQGTGA. The CDR3 totals 13 residues. The CDR3 region has the DNA TGTGCCAGTGCGGGGGCGAACACCGGGGAGCTGTTTTTT. Its translation: CASAGANTGELFF.

This clonotype was seen repeatedly, ten times or more. The rearrangement joins TRBV11-2 to TRBJ2-7; no firm D call. V lost 0 bases and J 5 bases, leaving 5 bases between the germline ends. Germline V CDR1 and CDR2: SGHAT, FQNNGV. The CDR3 runs to 12 residues. The chain's CDR3 is CASSLDTNEQYF. The CDR3 region has the DNA TGTGCCAGCAGCTTAGATACAAACGAGCAGTACTTC.

J is TRBJ2-7 and V is TRBV6-1, with TRBD1 matching 11 bases. The CDR3 is 14 residues long. Germline trimming cut 6 bases from V and 3 bases from J; bases unmatched to any gene: 4. Germline CDR1 MNHNS, CDR2 SASEGT. The CDR3 region is CASRGQGVFYEQYF. CDR3 in DNA: TGTGCCAGCAGGGGACAGGGGGTCTTCTACGAGCAGTACTTC.

CDR3 loop: CASSYGHKGNEQFF. Here the CDR3 DNA reads TGTGCCAGCAGCTATGGACATAAAGGGAATGAGCAGTTCTTC. The chain combines TRBV3-1 with TRBJ2-1; weak D call: TRBD1 (5 bases). CDR1 LGHDT and CDR2 YNNKEL come from the germline V gene (reference sequence). V was shortened by 5 bases and J by 7 bases, with 15 bases between the two germline ends. The CDR3 is made up of 14 amino acids.

In this sample, this clonotype turned up many times. CDR3 nucleotides: TGTGCCAGCAGTGATGTGGACACGGGTAGGAACGAGCAGTACTTC. Amino acids: CASSDVDTGRNEQYF. This chain connects TRBV2 to TRBJ2-7, with a possible D match to TRBD1 (5 bases). Trimming stripped 3 bases from V and 5 bases from J, with 17 bases between. The CDR3 runs 15 residues. Germline values: CDR1 SNHLY, CDR2 FYNNEI. Drawing the rest from reference TRBV2 and TRBJ2-7, the complete variable domain is EPEVTQTPSHQVTQMGQEVILRCVPISNHLYFYWYRQILGQKVEFLVSFYNNEISEKSEIFDDQFSVERPDGSNFTLKIRSTKLEDSAMYFCASSDVDTGRNEQYFGPGTRLTVT.

This clonotype has a count of ten or more. The J gene is TRBJ2-5, the V gene TRBV4-3; D not certain. Germline V CDR1 and CDR2: LGHNA, YSLEER. V lost 0 bases to trimming and J lost 2 bases, with 7 bases between them. This CDR3 has 14 residues. CDR3 loop: CASSQETIQETQYF. The CDR3 DNA reads as TGCGCCAGCAGCCAAGAAACTATACAAGAGACCCAGTACTTC.

This clonotype was seen at least ten times. The V gene is TRBV5-1, the J gene TRBJ2-5; TRBD2 matches at 9 bases. This CDR3 has 16 amino acids. Trimming at V came to 0 bases and at J to 5 bases, leaving 8 bases not matched to a gene. Germline V CDR1 and CDR2: SGHRS, YFSETQ. CDR3: CASSLVPAGGLETQYF. The DNA of the CDR3 is TGCGCCAGCAGCTTGGTCCCCGCGGGAGGGCTGGAGACCCAGTACTTC.

This clonotype has just a few counts. This chain uses TRBV29-1 with TRBJ1-5; D might be TRBD1 (5 bases). The CDR3 has 14 residues. CDR1 is SQVTM and CDR2 is ANQGSEA in the germline V gene. Between the trimmed V and J ends, which lost 4 bases and 0 bases, there was a span of 10 bases. The CDR3 protein is CSVAMGGSNQPQHF. CDR3 bases: TGCAGCGTTGCGATGGGGGGTAGCAATCAGCCCCAGCATTTT.

The V call is TRBV4-2, the J call TRBJ2-2, with 14 bases aligning to TRBD2. V lost 3 bases to trimming and J lost 4 bases; unmatched junction nucleotides: 7. The CDR3 totals 18 residues. Looked up from germline, CDR1 is LGHNA and CDR2 is YNFKEQ. CDR3 sequence (DNA): TGTGCCAGCAGCCATCCAACGGGACTAGCGGGAGCCACCGGGGAGCTGTTTTTT. This sequence encodes CASSHPTGLAGATGELFF.